This T cell receptor beta chain was sequenced during a study of post-analysis software for immune sequencing data. General observations from the study: TRBV5-6, TRBV5-1 and TRBV20-1 belonged to a set of about five TRBV segments that were more frequent in patients than controls.

The TCR beta cDNA libraries carried unique molecular identifiers. TCRdb analysed the PCR reads with MiXCR anew, one entry per CDR3 protein. The sample lists over 150,000 distinct CDR3 sequences; 30% were seen once. Germline CDR1 reads SGDLS; CDR2 reads YYNGEE. The CDR3 is 14 residues long. This clonotype was counted a single time. What it binds is unknown. A much larger clone differs by one base, so this may be a read error. The clonotype was recovered from a girl aged 5-17 years with multiple sclerosis. The material sequenced was blood. This chain links TRBV9 with TRBJ1-2; 8 bases map to TRBD1. CDR3 bases: TGTGCCGGCAGCGATAGGACAGGGAGGTATGGCTACACCTTC. Its protein product is CAGSDRTGRYGYTF.